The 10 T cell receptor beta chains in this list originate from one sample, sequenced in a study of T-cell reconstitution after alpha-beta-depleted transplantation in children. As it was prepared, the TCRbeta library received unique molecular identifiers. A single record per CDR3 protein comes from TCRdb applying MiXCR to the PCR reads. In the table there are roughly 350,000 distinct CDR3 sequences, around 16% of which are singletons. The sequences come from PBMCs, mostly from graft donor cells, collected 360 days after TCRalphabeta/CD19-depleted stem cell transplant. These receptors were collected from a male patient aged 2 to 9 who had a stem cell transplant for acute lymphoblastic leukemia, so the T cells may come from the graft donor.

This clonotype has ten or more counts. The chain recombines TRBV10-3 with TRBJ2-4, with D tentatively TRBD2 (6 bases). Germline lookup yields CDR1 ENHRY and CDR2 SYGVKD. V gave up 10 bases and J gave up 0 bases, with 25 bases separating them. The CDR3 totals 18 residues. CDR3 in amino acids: CARNPGTLGSGAKNIQYF. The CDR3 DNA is TGTGCCAGGAACCCCGGGACTCTGGGGAGCGGAGCCAAAAACATTCAGTACTTC.

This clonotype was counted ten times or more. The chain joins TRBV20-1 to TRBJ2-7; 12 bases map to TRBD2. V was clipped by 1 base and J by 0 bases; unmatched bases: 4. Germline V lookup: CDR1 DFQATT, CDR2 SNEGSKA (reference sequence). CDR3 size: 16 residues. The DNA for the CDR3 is TGCAGTGCTAGAGGGCTAGCGGGAGGGTACTCCTACGAGCAGTACTTC. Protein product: CSARGLAGGYSYEQYF.

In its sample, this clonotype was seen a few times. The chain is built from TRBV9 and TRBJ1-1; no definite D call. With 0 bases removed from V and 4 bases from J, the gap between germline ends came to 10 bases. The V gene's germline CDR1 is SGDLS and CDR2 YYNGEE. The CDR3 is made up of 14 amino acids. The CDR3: CASSVAPVGTEAFF. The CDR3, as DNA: TGTGCCAGCAGCGTAGCACCCGTGGGCACTGAAGCTTTCTTT.

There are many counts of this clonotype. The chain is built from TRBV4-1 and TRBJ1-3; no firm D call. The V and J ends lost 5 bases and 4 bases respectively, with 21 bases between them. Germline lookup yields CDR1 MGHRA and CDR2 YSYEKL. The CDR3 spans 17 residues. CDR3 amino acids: CASSYSEFIFPGNTIYF. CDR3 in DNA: TGCGCCAGCAGCTACTCGGAATTCATCTTTCCCGGAAACACCATATATTTT.

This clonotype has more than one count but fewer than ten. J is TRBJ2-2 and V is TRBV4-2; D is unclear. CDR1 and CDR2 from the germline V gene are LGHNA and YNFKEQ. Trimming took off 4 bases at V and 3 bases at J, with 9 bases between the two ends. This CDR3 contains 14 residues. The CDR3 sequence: CASSPRAYTGELFF. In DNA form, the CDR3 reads TGTGCCAGCAGCCCCCGGGCCTACACCGGGGAGCTGTTTTTT.

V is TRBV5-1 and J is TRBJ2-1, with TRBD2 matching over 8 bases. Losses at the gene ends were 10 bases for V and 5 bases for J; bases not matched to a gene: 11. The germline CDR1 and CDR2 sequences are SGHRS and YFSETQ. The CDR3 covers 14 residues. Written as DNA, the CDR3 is TGCGCCTCCCACCCGGGAGCGGGAGACAATGAGCAGTTCTTC. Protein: CASHPGAGDNEQFF.

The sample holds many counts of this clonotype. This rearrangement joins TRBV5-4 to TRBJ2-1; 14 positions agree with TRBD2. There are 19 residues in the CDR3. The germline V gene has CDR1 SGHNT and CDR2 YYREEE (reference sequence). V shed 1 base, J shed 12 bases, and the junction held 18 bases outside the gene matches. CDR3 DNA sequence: TGTGCCAGCAGCTTGTCAGTACTGCCTTCCGGGACTAGCGGGAGAACGCAGTTCTTC. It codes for CASSLSVLPSGTSGRTQFF.

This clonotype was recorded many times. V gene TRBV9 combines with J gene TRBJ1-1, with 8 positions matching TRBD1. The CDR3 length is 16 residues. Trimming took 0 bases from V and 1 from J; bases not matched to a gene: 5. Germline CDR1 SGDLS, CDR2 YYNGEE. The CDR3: CASSVGPTGGNTEAFF. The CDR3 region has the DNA TGTGCCAGCAGCGTAGGCCCCACAGGGGGGAACACTGAAGCTTTCTTT.

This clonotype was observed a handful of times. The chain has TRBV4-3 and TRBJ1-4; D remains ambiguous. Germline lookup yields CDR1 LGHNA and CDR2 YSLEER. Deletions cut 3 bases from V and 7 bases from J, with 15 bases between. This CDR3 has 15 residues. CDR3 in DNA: TGCGCCAGCAGCCAGGGTGTGAGTATTGGTGAAAAACTGTTTTTT. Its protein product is CASSQGVSIGEKLFF.

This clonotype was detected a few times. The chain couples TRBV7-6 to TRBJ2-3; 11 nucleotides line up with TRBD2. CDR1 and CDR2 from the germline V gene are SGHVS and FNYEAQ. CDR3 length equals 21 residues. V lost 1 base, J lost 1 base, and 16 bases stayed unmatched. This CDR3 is CASSLGPAGLAGGLGTDTQYF. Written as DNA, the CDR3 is TGTGCCAGCAGCTTAGGCCCAGCGGGGCTAGCGGGAGGCCTGGGCACAGATACGCAGTATTTT.